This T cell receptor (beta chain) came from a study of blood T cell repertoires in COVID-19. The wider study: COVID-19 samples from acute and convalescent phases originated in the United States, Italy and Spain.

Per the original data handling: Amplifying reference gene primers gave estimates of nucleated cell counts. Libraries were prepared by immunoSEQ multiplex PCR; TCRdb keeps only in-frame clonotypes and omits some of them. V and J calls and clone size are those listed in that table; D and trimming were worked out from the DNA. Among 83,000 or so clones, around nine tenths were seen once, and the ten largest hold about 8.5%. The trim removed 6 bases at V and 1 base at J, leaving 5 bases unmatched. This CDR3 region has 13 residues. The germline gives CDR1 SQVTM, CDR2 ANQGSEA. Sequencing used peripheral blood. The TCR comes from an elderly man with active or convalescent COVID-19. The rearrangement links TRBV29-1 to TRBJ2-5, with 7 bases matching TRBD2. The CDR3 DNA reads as TGCAGCGTGAGGACTAGTCCCCAAGAGACCCAGTACTTC. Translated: CSVRTSPQETQYF.